This T cell receptor beta chain was sequenced in a study of cytomegalovirus exposure and HLA in healthy donors. This clone occurred once. PCR involved 60 Vbeta and 13 Jbeta primers. Repertoires were generated with immunoSEQ multiplex PCR, while TCRdb's copy carries only in-frame clones and drops some. The profile covers under 250,000 clones, with approximately 80% appearing a single time and 0.71% taken by the ten largest. The CDR3 has 17 amino acids. Germline assignment: CDR1 GTSNPN and CDR2 SVGIG (reference sequence). V was shortened by 0 bases and J by 0 bases, with 12 bases between the two germline ends.

Input material: PBMCs. V usage is TRBV30 and J usage is TRBJ1-6; D uncertain. The receptor was derived from a boy aged 2-15 years in good health and CMV-seronegative. The CDR3 sequence: CAWSVRRLSSYNSPLHF. CDR3 nucleotide sequence: TGTGCCTGGAGTGTACGCAGGCTAAGCTCCTATAATTCACCCCTCCACTTT.